The 26 T cell receptor beta chains given below trace back to one sample, sequenced in a study of cytomegalovirus exposure and HLA in healthy donors. The PCR made use of 60 Vbeta and 13 Jbeta primers. TCRdb's copy holds only in-frame clones and misses some; the assay was immunoSEQ multiplex PCR. Seen here are roughly 84,000 clones, roughly 64% observed once, and the top ten hold approximately 16%. Sequenced: PBMCs. The receptors come from a middle-aged woman in good health and CMV-seropositive.

This chain links TRBV5-1 with TRBJ1-4; 7 nucleotides agree with TRBD1. This CDR3 is built from 15 residues. V shed 7 bases and J 0 bases; nucleotides not matched to a gene: 6. The V gene's germline CDR1 is SGHRS and CDR2 YFSETQ. The chain's CDR3 is CASQTGISTNEKLFF. As DNA, the CDR3 is TGCGCCAGCCAGACAGGGATCTCAACTAATGAAAAACTGTTTTTT.

This clone was counted only a few times. This chain connects TRBV27 to TRBJ2-5, with a possible D match to TRBD1 (5 bases). The germline V gene encodes CDR1 MNHEY and CDR2 SMNVEV (reference sequence). Trimming took off 6 bases at V and 1 base at J, with 15 bases between the two ends. This CDR3 has 15 residues. The CDR3 loop is CASRQGVVGQETQYF. CDR3 sequence (DNA): TGTGCCAGCAGACAAGGGGTGGTAGGCCAAGAGACCCAGTACTTC.

The chain links TRBV4-2 to TRBJ1-5; unclear D gene. The CDR3 runs to 15 residues. The germline V and J ends were trimmed by 0 bases and 6 bases, with 12 bases remaining between them. Per germline, CDR1 LGHNA and CDR2 YNFKEQ. CDR3 loop: CASSQEGGFGQPQHF. The CDR3 region has the DNA TGTGCCAGCAGCCAAGAGGGAGGCTTCGGTCAGCCCCAGCATTTT.

The V call is TRBV28, the J call TRBJ1-1; no clear D gene. CDR3 length: 15 amino acids. Trimming took 2 bases from V and 4 from J, leaving 14 bases between them. CDR1 MDHEN and CDR2 SYDVKM come from the germline V gene. The CDR3 is CASSLLPGEFTEAFF. CDR3 coding DNA: TGTGCCAGCAGTTTACTACCCGGAGAGTTCACTGAAGCTTTCTTT.

The V and J genes are TRBV7-9 and TRBJ1-1; D uncertain. The CDR3 consists of 14 residues. Germline loops: CDR1 SEHNR, CDR2 FQNEAQ (reference sequence). The germline V and J ends were trimmed by 5 bases and 5 bases, with 15 bases remaining between them. The CDR3 sequence: CASSPLRYSTEAFF. Written as DNA, the CDR3 is TGTGCCAGCAGCCCTCTCAGGTATTCGACTGAAGCTTTCTTT.

The chain couples TRBV19 to TRBJ2-5; perhaps TRBD2 as D (6 bases). V lost 2 bases, J lost 7 bases, and 26 bases lay in between. The length of the CDR3 is 18 residues. CDR1 is LNHDA and CDR2 is SQIVND in the germline V gene (reference sequence). The CDR3 DNA sequence: TGTGCCAGTAGTATATCCACTCCCGGGGTAGGGAGGACCTGGACCCAGTACTTC. Its translation: CASSISTPGVGRTWTQYF.

The genes are TRBV28 and TRBJ1-5; 8 bases match TRBD1. This CDR3 comprises 18 residues. Germline values: CDR1 MDHEN, CDR2 SYDVKM. V shed 3 bases, J shed 3 bases, and the junction held 13 bases outside the gene matches. CDR3 protein: CASSLFRWDRKPNQPQHF. CDR3 in DNA: TGTGCCAGCAGTTTGTTCAGGTGGGACAGGAAACCCAATCAGCCCCAGCATTTT.

This CDR3 reads CASSLTSGRGEQFF. The CDR3 DNA reads as TGTGCCAGCAGCTTAACTAGCGGGAGAGGTGAGCAGTTCTTC. The V gene is TRBV5-6, the J gene TRBJ2-1; 11 nucleotides agree with TRBD2. The trim removed 2 bases at V and 9 bases at J, leaving 4 bases unmatched. The CDR3 runs to 14 residues. Germline V gives CDR1 SGHDT, CDR2 YYEEEE.

As DNA, the CDR3 is TGTGCCATCAGCGCCGGGACTAGTAGCGGAGAGACCCAGTACTTC. Translation gives CAISAGTSSGETQYF. The chain has TRBV10-3 and TRBJ2-5; TRBD2 matches at 8 bases. This CDR3 is built from 15 residues. V lost 6 bases to trimming and J lost 4 bases; unmatched junction nucleotides: 10. CDR1 is ENHRY and CDR2 is SYGVKD in the germline V gene.

This sequence joins TRBV9 and TRBJ1-1; 9 bases map to TRBD1. The CDR3 runs 17 residues. J lost 5 bases, V lost 2 bases, and 13 bases had no gene match. The germline V gene has CDR1 SGDLS and CDR2 YYNGEE. The CDR3 spells CASSVKAGTGPGTEAFF. The CDR3 DNA reads TGTGCCAGCAGCGTCAAGGCCGGGACAGGGCCCGGGACTGAAGCTTTCTTT.

This clone was counted between two and nine times. The chain links TRBV7-6 to TRBJ2-5, with D possibly matching TRBD2 (6 bases). From germline, CDR1 is SGHVS and CDR2 FNYEAQ. Trimming shortened V by 3 bases and J by 1 base, and 9 bases separated the two germline ends. The CDR3 is 14 residues long. Here the CDR3 reads CASSFFGGQETQYF. CDR3 nucleotide sequence: TGTGCCAGCAGCTTCTTCGGGGGCCAAGAGACCCAGTACTTC. Combining the CDR3 with reference TRBV7-6 and TRBJ2-5 gives the whole variable domain GAGVSQSPRYKVTKRGQDVALRCDPISGHVSLYWYRQALGQGPEFLTYFNYEAQQDKSGLPNDRFSAERPEGSISTLTIQRTEQRDSAMYRCASSFFGGQETQYFGPGTRLLVL.

To note about this clone: The sample has other DNA sequences that encode this CDR3 too. The gene calls are TRBV2 and TRBJ1-1, with 10 bases identical to TRBD1. The CDR3 has 14 amino acids. CDR1 is SNHLY, CDR2 FYNNEI, per germline. The J segment lost 6 bases and the V segment lost 4 bases, leaving 5 bases of the junction unmatched. The CDR3 region has the DNA TGTGCCAGCAGTGGGACAGGGGGGATGGCTGAAGCTTTCTTT. This codes for CASSGTGGMAEAFF.

In its sample, this clone was seen a few times. The CDR3 nucleotides are TGTGCCAGCAGGTCCAACGGGGAAGGGTCAGATACGCAGTATTTT. Its protein product is CASRSNGEGSDTQYF. The chain couples TRBV6-6 to TRBJ2-3; D is possibly TRBD2 (5 bases). This CDR3 is built from 15 residues. Germline V gene lookup returns CDR1 MNHNY and CDR2 SVGAGI (reference sequence). Trimming stripped 6 bases from V and 4 bases from J, with 17 bases between.

The CDR3 loop reads CASSYTGEQNTEAFF. The CDR3, as DNA: TGTGCCAGCTCCTATACAGGGGAGCAAAACACTGAAGCTTTCTTT. The rearrangement uses TRBV18 and TRBJ1-1; the match to TRBD1 covers 7 bases. This CDR3 comprises 15 residues. Germline V CDR1 and CDR2: KGHSH, LQKENI. V gave up 6 bases and J gave up 2 bases; unmatched junction bases: 9. The entire variable domain, with the rest obtained from reference TRBV18 and TRBJ1-1, is as follows: NAGVMQNPRHLVRRRGQEARLRCSPMKGHSHVYWYRQLPEEGLKFMVYLQKENIIDESGMPKERFSAEFPKEGPSILRIQQVVRGDSAAYFCASSYTGEQNTEAFFGQGTRLTVV.

This chain uses TRBV6-6 with TRBJ1-1; D is unclear. This CDR3 comprises 13 residues. Trimming took 6 bases from V and 2 from J, leaving 10 bases between them. The V gene's germline CDR1 is MNHNY and CDR2 SVGAGI (reference sequence). The CDR3 loop reads CASRRAENTEAFF. The CDR3 nucleotides are TGTGCCAGCAGGCGGGCAGAAAACACTGAAGCTTTCTTT.

This chain uses TRBV28 with TRBJ2-5, with 11 bases that match TRBD2. Germline assignment: CDR1 MDHEN and CDR2 SYDVKM. This CDR3 comprises 16 residues. J was trimmed by 5 bases and V by 6 bases; bases with no gene match: 11. The CDR3 sequence: CASRFPGTSGWETQYF. The DNA of the CDR3 is TGTGCCAGCAGATTCCCGGGGACTAGCGGATGGGAGACCCAGTACTTC.

The J gene is TRBJ2-6, the V gene TRBV27; 7 bases are shared with TRBD1. CDR3 length: 17 amino acids. After removal of 5 bases from V and 2 bases from J, the junction contained 9 bases not matched to a gene. The germline V gene has CDR1 MNHEY and CDR2 SMNVEV (reference sequence). The CDR3 DNA reads TGTGCCAGCAGTCTCCGGGACAGCGTAACTGGGGCCAACGTCCTGACTTTC. Protein sequence: CASSLRDSVTGANVLTF.

The V call is TRBV27, the J call TRBJ1-4, with 8 bases lining up with TRBD1. Trimming took 7 bases from V and 10 from J; bases not matched to a gene: 14. CDR1 and CDR2 (germline): MNHEY, SMNVEV (reference sequence). This CDR3 is built from 15 residues. The CDR3 loop is CASTDRGRFRGKLFF. Here the CDR3 DNA reads TGTGCCAGCACCGACAGGGGAAGGTTTCGAGGAAAACTGTTTTTT.

This clone was seen more than once but under ten times. Here the CDR3 reads CASSLAGTGSSGANVLTF. In nucleotides, the CDR3 is TGTGCCAGCAGCTTAGCCGGGACAGGGAGTTCTGGGGCCAACGTCCTGACTTTC. The V gene is TRBV7-2, the J gene TRBJ2-6; 9 positions agree with TRBD1. Germline CDR1 SGHTA, CDR2 FQGNSA. The CDR3 totals 18 residues. J gave up 1 base and V 0 bases, and 4 bases lay outside the gene matches.

The chain links TRBV6-1 to TRBJ1-1, with a possible D match to TRBD1 (5 bases). Germline V gene lookup returns CDR1 MNHNS and CDR2 SASEGT. V was shortened by 3 bases and J by 6 bases, with 14 bases between the two germline ends. This CDR3 has 14 residues. DNA for the CDR3: TGTGCCAGCAGTGAGGAATGGGGGGTTTCTGAAGCTTTCTTT. It translates to CASSEEWGVSEAFF.

This clone was observed a handful of times. The rearrangement uses TRBV6-5 and TRBJ2-1; D might be TRBD2 (6 bases). This CDR3 is 15 amino acids long. V lost 5 bases and J lost 7, with 18 bases in between. From germline, CDR1 is MNHEY and CDR2 SVGAGI. The CDR3: CASSNRGLPTNEQFF. For the CDR3, the DNA is TGTGCCAGCAGTAACCGGGGACTTCCAACTAATGAGCAGTTCTTC.

The chain joins TRBV6-5 to TRBJ1-2, with 9 bases fitting TRBD1. Trimming cost V 7 bases and J 4 bases; bases outside gene matches: 7. Per the germline V gene, CDR1 is MNHEY and CDR2 is SVGAGI. The CDR3 consists of 14 residues. CDR3 nucleotide sequence: TGTGCCAGCACTAAAACAGGGGGCGGCTATGGCTACACCTTC. Amino acid sequence: CASTKTGGGYGYTF.

The gene calls are TRBV18 and TRBJ1-2; maybe TRBD1 (6 bases). Trimming cost V 4 bases and J 0 bases, with 9 bases left between them. The CDR3 spans 14 residues. The germline V gene has CDR1 KGHSH and CDR2 LQKENI. The CDR3 loop reads CASSRQDSNYGYTF. The CDR3 DNA is TGTGCCAGCTCACGACAGGACTCTAACTATGGCTACACCTTC.

The genes are TRBV7-2 and TRBJ1-5, with D unclear. The germline V gene has CDR1 SGHTA and CDR2 FQGNSA. V lost 1 base and J lost 1, with 8 bases in between. CDR3 length: 15 amino acids. Written as DNA, the CDR3 is TGTGCCAGCAGCTTAGTGTGGGCGAGCAATCAGCCCCAGCATTTT. This gives the protein CASSLVWASNQPQHF.

V gene TRBV27 combines with J gene TRBJ2-7, with 7 positions matching TRBD2. After removal of 5 bases from V and 1 base from J, the junction contained 8 bases not matched to a gene. The CDR3 contains 15 residues. CDR1 and CDR2 from the germline V gene are MNHEY and SMNVEV (reference sequence). For the CDR3, the DNA is TGTGCCAGCAGTCCTGGGACTATGCCTTCCTACGAGCAGTACTTC. It is translated as CASSPGTMPSYEQYF.

V gene TRBV7-2 combines with J gene TRBJ1-2, with 12 bases fitting TRBD1. V was clipped by 5 bases and J by 8 bases; unmatched bases: 12. CDR3 size: 16 residues. CDR1 and CDR2 from the germline V gene are SGHTA and FQGNSA. The CDR3 nucleotides are TGTGCCAGCAGCCAGGGACAGGGGGCTATAAGTGGAGGCTACACCTTC. This sequence encodes CASSQGQGAISGGYTF.